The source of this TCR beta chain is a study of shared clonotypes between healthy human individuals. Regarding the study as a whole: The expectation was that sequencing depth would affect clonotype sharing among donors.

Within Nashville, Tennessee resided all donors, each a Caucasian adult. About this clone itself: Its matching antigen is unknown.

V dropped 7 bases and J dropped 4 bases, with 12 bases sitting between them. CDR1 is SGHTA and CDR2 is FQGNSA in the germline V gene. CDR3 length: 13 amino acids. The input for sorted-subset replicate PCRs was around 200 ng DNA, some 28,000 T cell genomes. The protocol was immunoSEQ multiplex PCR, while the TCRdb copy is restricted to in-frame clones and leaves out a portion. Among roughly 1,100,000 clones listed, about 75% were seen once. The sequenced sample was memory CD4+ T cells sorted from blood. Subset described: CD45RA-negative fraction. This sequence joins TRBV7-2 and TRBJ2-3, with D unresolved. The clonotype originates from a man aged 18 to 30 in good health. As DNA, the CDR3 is TGTGCCAGCACCCAGCCAGGTTCAGATACGCAGTATTTT. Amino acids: CASTQPGSDTQYF.